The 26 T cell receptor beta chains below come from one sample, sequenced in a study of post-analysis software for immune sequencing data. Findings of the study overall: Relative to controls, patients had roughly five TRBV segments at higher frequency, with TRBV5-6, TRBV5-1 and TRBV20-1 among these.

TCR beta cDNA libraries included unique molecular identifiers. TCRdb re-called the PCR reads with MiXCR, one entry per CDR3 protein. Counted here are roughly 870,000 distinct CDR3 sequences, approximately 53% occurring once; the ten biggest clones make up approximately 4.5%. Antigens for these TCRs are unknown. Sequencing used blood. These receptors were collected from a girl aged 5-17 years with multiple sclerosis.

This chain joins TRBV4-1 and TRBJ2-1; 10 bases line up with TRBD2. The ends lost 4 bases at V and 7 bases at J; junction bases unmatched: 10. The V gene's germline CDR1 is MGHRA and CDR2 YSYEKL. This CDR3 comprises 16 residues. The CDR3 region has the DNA TGCGCCAGCAGCCGCGCAACTAGCGGGAAGCGAAATGAGCAGTTCTTC. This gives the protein CASSRATSGKRNEQFF.

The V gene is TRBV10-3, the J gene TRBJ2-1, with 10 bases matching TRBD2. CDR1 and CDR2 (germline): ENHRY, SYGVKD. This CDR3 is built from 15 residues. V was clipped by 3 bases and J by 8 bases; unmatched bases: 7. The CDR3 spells CAISEIPSGGDEQFF. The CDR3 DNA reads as TGTGCCATCAGTGAAATTCCTAGCGGGGGCGATGAGCAGTTCTTC.

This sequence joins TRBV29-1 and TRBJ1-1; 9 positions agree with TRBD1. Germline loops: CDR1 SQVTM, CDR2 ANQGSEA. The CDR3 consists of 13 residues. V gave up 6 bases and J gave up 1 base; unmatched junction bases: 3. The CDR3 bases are TGCAGCGTGATACAGGGGGCGAACACTGAAGCTTTCTTT. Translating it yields CSVIQGANTEAFF. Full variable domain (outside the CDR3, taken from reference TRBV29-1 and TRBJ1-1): SAVISQKPSRDICQRGTSLTIQCQVDSQVTMMFWYRQQPGQSLTLIATANQGSEATYESGFVIDKFPISRPNLTFSTLTVSNMSPEDSSIYLCSVIQGANTEAFFGQGTRLTVV.

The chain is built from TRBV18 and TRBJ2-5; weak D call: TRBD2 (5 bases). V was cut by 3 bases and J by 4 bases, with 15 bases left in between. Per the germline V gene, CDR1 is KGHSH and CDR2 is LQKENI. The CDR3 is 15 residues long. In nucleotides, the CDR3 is TGTGCCAGCTCACCTACTATAGGAGGCAGAGAGACCCAGTACTTC. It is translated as CASSPTIGGRETQYF.

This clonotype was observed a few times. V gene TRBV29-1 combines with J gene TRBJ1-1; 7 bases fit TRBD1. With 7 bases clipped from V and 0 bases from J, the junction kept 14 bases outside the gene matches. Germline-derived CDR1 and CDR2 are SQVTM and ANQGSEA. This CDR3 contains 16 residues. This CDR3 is CSARGGAGIMNTEAFF. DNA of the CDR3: TGCAGCGCCAGAGGGGGCGCAGGGATCATGAACACTGAAGCTTTCTTT.

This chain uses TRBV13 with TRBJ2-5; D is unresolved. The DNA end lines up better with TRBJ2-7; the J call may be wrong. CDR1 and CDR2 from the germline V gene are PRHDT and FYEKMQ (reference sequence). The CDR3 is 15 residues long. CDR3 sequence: CASSSPDNSRNEQYF. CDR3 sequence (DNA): TGTGCCAGCAGCTCCCCTGATAATAGTCGGAACGAGCAGTACTTC.

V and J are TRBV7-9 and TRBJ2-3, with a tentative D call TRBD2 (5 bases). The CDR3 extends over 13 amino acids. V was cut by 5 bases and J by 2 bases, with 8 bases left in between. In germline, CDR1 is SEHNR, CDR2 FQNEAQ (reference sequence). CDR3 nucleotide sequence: TGTGCCAGCAGCCCGGGAACCACAGATACGCAGTATTTT. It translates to CASSPGTTDTQYF.

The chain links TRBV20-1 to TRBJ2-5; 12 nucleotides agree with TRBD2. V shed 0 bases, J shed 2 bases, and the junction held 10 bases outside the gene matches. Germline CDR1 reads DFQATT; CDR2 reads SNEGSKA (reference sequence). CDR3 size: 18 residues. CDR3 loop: CSARDGGLAGSYQETQYF. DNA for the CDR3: TGCAGTGCTAGAGATGGTGGACTAGCGGGGAGTTATCAAGAGACCCAGTACTTC.

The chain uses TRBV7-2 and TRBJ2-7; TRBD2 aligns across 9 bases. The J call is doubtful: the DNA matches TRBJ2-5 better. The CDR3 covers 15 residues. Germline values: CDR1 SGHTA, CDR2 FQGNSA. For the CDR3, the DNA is TGTGCCAGCAGCCCGGGACTAGCTTTGGTGGAGACCCAGTACTTC. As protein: CASSPGLALVETQYF.

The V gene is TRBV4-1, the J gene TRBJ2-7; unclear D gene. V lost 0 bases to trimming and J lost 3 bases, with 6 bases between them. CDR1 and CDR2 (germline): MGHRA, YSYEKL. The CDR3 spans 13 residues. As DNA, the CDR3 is TGCGCCAGCAGCCAAGATGGAATCTACGAGCAGTACTTC. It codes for CASSQDGIYEQYF.

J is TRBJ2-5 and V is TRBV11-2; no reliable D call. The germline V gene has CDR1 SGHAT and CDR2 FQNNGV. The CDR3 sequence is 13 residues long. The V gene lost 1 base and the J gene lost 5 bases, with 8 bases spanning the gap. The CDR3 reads CASSLAIRETQYF. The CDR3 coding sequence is TGTGCCAGCAGCTTAGCGATCAGGGAGACCCAGTACTTC.

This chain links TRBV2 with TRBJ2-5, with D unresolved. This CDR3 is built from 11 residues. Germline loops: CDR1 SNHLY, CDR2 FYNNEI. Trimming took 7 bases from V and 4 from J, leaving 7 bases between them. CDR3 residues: CASIYAETQYF. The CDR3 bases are TGTGCCAGCATCTACGCAGAGACCCAGTACTTC.

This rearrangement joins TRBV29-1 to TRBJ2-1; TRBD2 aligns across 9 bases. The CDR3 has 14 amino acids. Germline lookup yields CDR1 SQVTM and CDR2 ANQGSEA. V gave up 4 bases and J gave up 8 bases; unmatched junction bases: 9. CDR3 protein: CSVARRLAVDEQFF. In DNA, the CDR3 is TGCAGCGTTGCAAGACGACTAGCGGTCGATGAGCAGTTCTTC.

This CDR3 reads CASSPYKEGGAYEQYF. The CDR3 nucleotides read TGTGCCAGCTCACCCTATAAAGAGGGGGGGGCCTACGAGCAGTACTTC. The chain links TRBV18 to TRBJ2-7; a possible D gene is TRBD2 (7 bases). CDR1 and CDR2 from the germline V gene are KGHSH and LQKENI. This CDR3 is built from 16 residues. V lost 3 bases to trimming and J lost 2 bases, with 17 bases between them.

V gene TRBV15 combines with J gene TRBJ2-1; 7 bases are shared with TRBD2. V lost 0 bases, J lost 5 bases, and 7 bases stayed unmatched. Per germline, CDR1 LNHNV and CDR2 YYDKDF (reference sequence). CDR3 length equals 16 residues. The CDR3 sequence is CATSREAGVGDNEQFF. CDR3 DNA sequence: TGTGCCACCAGCAGAGAGGCGGGAGTTGGGGACAATGAGCAGTTCTTC.

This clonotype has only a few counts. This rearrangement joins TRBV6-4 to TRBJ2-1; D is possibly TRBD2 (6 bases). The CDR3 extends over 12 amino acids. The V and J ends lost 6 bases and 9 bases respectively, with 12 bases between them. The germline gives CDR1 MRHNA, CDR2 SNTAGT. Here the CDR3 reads CASSETSGEQFF. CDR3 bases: TGTGCCAGCAGCGAGACTAGTGGTGAGCAGTTCTTC.

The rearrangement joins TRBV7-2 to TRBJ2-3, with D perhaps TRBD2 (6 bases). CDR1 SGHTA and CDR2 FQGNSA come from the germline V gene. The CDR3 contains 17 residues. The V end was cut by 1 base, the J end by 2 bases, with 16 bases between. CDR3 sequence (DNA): TGTGCCAGCAGCTTAGTGAGACTAGGCGGTCTCACAGATACGCAGTATTTT. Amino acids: CASSLVRLGGLTDTQYF.

The CDR3 bases are TGTGCTAGTCTAGGGGGAAACTACAATGAGCAGTTCTTC. Its protein is CASLGGNYNEQFF. V is TRBV12-5 and J is TRBJ2-1; D is possibly TRBD1 (6 bases). The V end lost 8 bases, the J end lost 3 bases, and 11 bases lay between the germline ends. The V gene's germline CDR1 is LGHNT and CDR2 FRNRAP. The CDR3 length is 13 residues.

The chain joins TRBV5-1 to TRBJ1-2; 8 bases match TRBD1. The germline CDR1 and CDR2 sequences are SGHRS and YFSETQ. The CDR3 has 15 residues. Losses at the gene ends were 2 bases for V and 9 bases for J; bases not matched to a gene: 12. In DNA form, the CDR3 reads TGCGCCAGCAGCTTAAGCCCAGGACAGGGTATAAGCTACACCTTC. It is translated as CASSLSPGQGISYTF.

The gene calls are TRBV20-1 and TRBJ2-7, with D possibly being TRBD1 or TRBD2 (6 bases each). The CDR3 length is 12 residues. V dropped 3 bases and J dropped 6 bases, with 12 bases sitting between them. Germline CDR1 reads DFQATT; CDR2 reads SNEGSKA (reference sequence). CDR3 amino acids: CSASSPGAEQYF. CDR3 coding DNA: TGCAGTGCTAGCTCCCCGGGGGCCGAGCAGTACTTC.

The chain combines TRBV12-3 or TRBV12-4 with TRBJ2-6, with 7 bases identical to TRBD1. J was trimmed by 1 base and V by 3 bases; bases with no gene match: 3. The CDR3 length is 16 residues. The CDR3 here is CASSFRTGSGANVLTF. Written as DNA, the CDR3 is TGTGCCAGCAGTTTCCGGACAGGTTCTGGGGCCAACGTCCTGACTTTC.

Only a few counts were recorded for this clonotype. The CDR3 sequence: CASGRDTYEQYF. CDR3 nucleotides: TGTGCCAGCGGGCGGGATACCTACGAGCAGTACTTC. This rearrangement joins TRBV6-2 or TRBV6-3 to TRBJ2-5; TRBD2 is a possible D gene (6 bases). Matching the DNA end better, TRBJ2-7 makes the J call doubtful. The CDR3 runs 12 residues. The germline V gene encodes CDR1 MNHEY and CDR2 SVGEGT.

The DNA for the CDR3 is TGTGCCATCAGTGTGAAGCGGGGCCCTAGCACAGATACGCAGTATTTT. It codes for CAISVKRGPSTDTQYF. The chain employs TRBV10-3 and TRBJ2-3; TRBD2 aligns across 7 bases. The trim removed 4 bases at V and 0 bases at J, leaving 7 bases unmatched. The CDR3 contains 16 residues. Germline V gene sequence: CDR1 ENHRY, CDR2 SYGVKD.

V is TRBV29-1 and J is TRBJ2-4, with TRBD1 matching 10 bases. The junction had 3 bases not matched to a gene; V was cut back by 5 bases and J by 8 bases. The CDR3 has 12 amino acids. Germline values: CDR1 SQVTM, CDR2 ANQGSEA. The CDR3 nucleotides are TGCAGCGTTAGGACAGGGGGAGACATTCAGTACTTC. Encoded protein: CSVRTGGDIQYF. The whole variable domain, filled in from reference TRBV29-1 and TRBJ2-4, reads SAVISQKPSRDICQRGTSLTIQCQVDSQVTMMFWYRQQPGQSLTLIATANQGSEATYESGFVIDKFPISRPNLTFSTLTVSNMSPEDSSIYLCSVRTGGDIQYFGAGTRLSVL.

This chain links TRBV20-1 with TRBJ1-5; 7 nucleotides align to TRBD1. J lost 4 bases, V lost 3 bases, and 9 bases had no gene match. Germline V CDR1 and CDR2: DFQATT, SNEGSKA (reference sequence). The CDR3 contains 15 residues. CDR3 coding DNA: TGCAGTGCTAGGGAGACAGGGAGGATTAATCAGCCCCAGCATTTT. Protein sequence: CSARETGRINQPQHF.

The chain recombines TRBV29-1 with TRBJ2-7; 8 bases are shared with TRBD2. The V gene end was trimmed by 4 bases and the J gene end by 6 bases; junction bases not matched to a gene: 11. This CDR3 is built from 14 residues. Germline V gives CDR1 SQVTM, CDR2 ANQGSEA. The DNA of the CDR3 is TGCAGCGTTGGATCCAGCGGGAGCCGAGGCGAGCAGTACTTC. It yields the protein CSVGSSGSRGEQYF.